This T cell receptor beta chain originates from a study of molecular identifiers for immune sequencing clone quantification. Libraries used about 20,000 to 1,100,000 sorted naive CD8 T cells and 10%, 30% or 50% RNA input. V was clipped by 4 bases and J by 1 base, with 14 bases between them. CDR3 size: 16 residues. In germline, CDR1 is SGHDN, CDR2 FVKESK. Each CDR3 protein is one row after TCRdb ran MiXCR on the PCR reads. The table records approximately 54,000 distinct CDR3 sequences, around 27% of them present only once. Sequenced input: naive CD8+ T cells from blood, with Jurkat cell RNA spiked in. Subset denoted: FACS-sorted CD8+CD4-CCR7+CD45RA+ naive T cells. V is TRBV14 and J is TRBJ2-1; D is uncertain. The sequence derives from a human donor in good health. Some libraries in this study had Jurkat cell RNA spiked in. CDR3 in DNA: TGTGCCAGCAGCCCATTAAATGGAAGGTCCTACAATGAGCAGTTCTTC. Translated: CASSPLNGRSYNEQFF. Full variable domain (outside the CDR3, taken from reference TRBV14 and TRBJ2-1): EAGVTQFPSHSVIEKGQTVTLRCDPISGHDNLYWYRRVMGKEIKFLLHFVKESKQDESGMPNNRFLAERTGGTYSTLKVQPAELEDSGVYFCASSPLNGRSYNEQFFGPGTRLTVL.